A single sample gave rise to the 3 T cell receptor beta chains below, sequenced in a study of blood T cell repertoires in COVID-19. The protocol was immunoSEQ multiplex PCR, while the TCRdb copy is restricted to in-frame clones and leaves out a portion. Here the sample spans about 170,000 clones, 88% being singletons. The source material was peripheral blood. The receptors originated from a man over 45 who had recovered from COVID-19.

The V call is TRBV7-2, the J call TRBJ2-7, with 10 positions matching TRBD2. Germline V CDR1 and CDR2: SGHTA, FQGNSA. CDR3 length equals 15 residues. Trimming took 2 bases from V and 5 from J; bases not matched to a gene: 6. The CDR3 DNA sequence: TGTGCCAGCAGCTTAAGAAGACTAGCGGGTGACGAGCAGTACTTC. Translating it yields CASSLRRLAGDEQYF.

This clone was counted a few times. V is TRBV6-2 or TRBV6-3 and J is TRBJ2-7; 10 bases agree with TRBD1. The V gene's germline CDR1 is MNHEY and CDR2 SVGEGT. J gave up 6 bases and V 5 bases, and 10 bases lay outside the gene matches. CDR3 size: 15 residues. CDR3 loop: CASSPGTGARAEQYF. DNA of the CDR3: TGTGCCAGCAGTCCCGGGACAGGGGCTCGGGCCGAGCAGTACTTC.

The chain has TRBV5-1 and TRBJ1-5; 9 bases are shared with TRBD1. CDR1 and CDR2 (germline): SGHRS, YFSETQ. The CDR3 sequence is 14 residues long. With 4 bases clipped from V and 4 bases from J, the junction kept 3 bases outside the gene matches. The CDR3 region has the DNA TGCGCCAGCAGCACAGGACAGGGGAATCAGCCCCAGCATTTT. This encodes CASSTGQGNQPQHF.